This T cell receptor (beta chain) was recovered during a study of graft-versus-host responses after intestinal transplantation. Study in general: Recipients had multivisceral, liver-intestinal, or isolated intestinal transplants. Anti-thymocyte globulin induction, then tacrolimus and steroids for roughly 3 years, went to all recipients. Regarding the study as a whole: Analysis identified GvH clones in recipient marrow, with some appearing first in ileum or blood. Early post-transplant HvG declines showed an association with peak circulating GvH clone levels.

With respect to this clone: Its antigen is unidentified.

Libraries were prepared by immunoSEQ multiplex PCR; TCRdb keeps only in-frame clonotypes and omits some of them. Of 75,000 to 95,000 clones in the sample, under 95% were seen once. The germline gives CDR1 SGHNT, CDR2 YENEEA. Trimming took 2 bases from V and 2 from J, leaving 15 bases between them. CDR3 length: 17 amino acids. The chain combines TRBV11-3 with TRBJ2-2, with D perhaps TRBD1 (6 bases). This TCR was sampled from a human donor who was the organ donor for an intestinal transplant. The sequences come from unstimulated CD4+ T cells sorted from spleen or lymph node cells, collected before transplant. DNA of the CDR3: TGTGCCAGCAGCTTAAGCATAGGGGACACCAACACCGGGGAGCTGTTTTTT. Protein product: CASSLSIGDTNTGELFF.